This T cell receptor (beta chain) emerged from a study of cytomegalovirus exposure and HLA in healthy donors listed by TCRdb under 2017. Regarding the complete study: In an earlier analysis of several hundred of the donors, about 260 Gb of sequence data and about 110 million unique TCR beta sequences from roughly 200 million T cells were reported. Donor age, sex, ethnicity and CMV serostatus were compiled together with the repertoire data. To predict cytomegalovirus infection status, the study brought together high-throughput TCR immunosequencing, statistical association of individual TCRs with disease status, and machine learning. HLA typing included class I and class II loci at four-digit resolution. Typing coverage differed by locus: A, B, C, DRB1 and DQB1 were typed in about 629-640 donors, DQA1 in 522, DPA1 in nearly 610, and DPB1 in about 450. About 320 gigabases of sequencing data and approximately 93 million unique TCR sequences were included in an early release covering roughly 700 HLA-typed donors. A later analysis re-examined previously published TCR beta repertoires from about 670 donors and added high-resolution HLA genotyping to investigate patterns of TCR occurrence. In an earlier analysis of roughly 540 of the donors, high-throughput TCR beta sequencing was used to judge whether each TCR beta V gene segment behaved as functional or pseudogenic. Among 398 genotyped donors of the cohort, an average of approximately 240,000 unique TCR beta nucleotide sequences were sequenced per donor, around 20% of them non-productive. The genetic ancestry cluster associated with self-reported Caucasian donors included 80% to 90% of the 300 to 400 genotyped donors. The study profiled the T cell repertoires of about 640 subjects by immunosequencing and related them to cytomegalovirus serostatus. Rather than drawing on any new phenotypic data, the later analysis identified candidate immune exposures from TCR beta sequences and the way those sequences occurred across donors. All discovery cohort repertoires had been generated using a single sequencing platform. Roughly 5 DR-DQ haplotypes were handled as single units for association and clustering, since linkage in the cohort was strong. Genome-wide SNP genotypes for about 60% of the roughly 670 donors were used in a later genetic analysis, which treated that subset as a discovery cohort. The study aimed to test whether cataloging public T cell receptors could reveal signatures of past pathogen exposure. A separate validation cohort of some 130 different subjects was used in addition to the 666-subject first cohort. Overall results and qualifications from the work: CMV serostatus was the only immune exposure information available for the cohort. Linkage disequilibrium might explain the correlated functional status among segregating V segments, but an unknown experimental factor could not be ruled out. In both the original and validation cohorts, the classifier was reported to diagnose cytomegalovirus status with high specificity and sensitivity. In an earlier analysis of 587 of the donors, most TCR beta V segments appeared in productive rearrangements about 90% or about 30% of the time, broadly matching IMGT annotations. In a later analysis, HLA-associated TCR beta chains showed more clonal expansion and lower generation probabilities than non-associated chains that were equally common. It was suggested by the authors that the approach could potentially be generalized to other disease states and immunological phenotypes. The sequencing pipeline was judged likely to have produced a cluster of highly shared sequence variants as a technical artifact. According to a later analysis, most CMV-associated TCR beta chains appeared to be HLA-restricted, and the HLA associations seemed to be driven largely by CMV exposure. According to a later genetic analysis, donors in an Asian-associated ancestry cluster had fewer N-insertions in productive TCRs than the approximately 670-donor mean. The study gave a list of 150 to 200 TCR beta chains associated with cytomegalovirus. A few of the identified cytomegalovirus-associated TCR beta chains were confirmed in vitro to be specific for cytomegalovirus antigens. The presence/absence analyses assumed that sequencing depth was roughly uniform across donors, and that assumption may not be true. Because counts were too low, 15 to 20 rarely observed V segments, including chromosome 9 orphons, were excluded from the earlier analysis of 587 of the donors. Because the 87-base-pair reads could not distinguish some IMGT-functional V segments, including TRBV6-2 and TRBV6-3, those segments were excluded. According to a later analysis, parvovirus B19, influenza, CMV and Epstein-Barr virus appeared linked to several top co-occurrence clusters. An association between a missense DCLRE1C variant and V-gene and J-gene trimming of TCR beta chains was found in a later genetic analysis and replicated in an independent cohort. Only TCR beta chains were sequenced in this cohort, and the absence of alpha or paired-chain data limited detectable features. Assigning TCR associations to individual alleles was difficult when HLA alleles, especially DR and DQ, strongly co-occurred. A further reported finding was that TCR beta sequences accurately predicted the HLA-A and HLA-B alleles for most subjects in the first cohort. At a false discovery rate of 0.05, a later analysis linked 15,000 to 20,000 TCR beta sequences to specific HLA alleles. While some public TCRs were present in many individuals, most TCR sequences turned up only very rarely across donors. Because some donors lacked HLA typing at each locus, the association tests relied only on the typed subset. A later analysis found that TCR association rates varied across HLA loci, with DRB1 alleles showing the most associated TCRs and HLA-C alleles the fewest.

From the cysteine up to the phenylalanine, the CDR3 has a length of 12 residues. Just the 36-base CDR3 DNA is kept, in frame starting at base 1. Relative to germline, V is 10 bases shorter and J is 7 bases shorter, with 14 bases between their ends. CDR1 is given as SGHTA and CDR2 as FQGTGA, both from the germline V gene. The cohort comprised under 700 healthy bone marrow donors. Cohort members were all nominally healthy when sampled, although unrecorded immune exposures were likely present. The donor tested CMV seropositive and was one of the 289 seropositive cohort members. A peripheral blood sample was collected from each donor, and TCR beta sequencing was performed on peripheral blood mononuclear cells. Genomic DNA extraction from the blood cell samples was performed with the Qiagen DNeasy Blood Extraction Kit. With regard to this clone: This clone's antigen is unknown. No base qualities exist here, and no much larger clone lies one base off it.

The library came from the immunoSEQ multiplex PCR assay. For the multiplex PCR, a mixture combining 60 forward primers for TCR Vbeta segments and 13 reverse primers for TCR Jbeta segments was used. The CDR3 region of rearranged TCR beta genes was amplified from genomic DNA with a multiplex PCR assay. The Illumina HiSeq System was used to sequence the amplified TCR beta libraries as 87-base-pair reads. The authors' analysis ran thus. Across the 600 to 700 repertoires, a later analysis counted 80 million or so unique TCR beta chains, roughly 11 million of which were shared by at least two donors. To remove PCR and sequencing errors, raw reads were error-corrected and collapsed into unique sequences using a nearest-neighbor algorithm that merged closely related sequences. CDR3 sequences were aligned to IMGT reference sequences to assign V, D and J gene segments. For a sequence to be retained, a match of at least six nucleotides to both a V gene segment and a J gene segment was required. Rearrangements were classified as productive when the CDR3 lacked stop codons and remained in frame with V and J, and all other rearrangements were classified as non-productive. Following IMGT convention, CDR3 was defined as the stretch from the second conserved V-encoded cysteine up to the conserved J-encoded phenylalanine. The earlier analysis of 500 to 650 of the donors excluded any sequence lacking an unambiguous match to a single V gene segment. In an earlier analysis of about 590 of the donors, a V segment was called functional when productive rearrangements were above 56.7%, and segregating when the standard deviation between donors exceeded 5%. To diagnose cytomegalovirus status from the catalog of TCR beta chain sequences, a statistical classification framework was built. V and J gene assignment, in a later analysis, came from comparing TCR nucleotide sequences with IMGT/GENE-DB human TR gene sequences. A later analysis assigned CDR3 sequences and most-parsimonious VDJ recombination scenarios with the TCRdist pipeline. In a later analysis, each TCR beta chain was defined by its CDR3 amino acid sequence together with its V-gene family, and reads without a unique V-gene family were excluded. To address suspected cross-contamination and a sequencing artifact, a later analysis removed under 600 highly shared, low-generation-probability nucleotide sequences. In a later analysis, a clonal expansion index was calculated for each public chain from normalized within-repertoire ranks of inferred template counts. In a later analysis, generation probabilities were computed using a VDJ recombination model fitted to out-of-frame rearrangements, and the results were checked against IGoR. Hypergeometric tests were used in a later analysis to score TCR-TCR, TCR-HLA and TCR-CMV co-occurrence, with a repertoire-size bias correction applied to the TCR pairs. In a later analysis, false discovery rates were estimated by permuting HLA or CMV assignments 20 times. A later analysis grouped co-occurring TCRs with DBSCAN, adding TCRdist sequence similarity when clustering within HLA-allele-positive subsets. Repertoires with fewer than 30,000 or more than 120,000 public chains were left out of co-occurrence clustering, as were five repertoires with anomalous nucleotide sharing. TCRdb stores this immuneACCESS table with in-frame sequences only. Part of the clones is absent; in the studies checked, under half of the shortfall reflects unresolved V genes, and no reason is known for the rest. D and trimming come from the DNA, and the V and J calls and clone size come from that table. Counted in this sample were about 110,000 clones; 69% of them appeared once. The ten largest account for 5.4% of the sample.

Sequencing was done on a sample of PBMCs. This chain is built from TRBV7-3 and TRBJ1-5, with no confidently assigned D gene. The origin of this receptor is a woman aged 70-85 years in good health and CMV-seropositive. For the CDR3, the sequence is CAKRHVWQPQHF. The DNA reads TGTGCCAAGAGACACGTATGGCAGCCCCAGCATTTT.